The rows below give T cell receptor beta chains drawn from one sample of a study of OX40 agonist ivuxolimab in advanced cancers. The protocol was immunoSEQ multiplex PCR, while the TCRdb copy is restricted to in-frame clones and leaves out a portion. The sample has some 85,000 clones; roughly 90% are singletons. Sequenced here: CD4+ or CD8+ T cells sorted from blood, sampled in a trial of the OX40 agonist ivuxolimab. The receptor source for this set is an adult with an advanced solid tumor such as melanoma, head and neck, liver or kidney cancer. The CDR3 runs from the conserved cysteine through the conserved F or W.

j_gene | v_gene | CDR3aa
TRBJ2-1 | TRBV2 | CASSLLINEQFF
TRBJ2-7 | TRBV27 | CASSSLSSYEQYF
TRBJ2-5 | TRBV21-1 | CASSERGRGGAAPQETQYF
TRBJ1-2 | TRBV30 | CAWIPFGSPNYGYTF
- | TRBV5-6 | CASSSIRDNSYEQYF
TRBJ1-4 | TRBV6-1 | CASSAPRGNIHEKLFF
TRBJ1-3 | TRBV28 | CASSLRAPRAIYF
TRBJ2-1 | TRBV5-1 | CASSLGNEQFF
TRBJ2-7 | TRBV30 | CAWSTQGGSYEQYF
TRBJ2-4 | TRBV28 | CASRTGAGGKNIQYF
TRBJ2-7 | TRBV11-3 | CASSFGQEAYEQYF
TRBJ2-5 | TRBV6-5 | CASSYGGGGKTQYF
TRBJ2-1 | TRBV19 | CASSRPPPAGEQFF
TRBJ2-2 | TRBV5-4 | CASRSGGLTGELFF
TRBJ2-1 | TRBV19 | CASSMQGTEYNEQFF